The present T cell receptor (beta chain) was sequenced within a study of brain metastases from non-small cell lung cancer. As concerns this clone: Its antigen is still unknown.

The CDR3 consists of 14 residues. The V end was cut by 2 bases, the J end by 2 bases, with 7 bases between. Germline V CDR1 and CDR2: SGHRS, YFSETQ. Method: immunoSEQ multiplex PCR; TCRdb's copy keeps in-frame clones and lacks some. The sample comprises a few thousand clones, 65% to 90% of which are singletons, and less than 9.5% rests with the top ten. Study-wide results and caveats: T-cell clones appeared expanded in around 64% of brain metastases relative to matched primary tumors. Brain metastases had lower T-cell infiltration than primary tumors.

The rearrangement links TRBV5-1 to TRBJ1-4, with D possibly matching TRBD1 (5 bases). This receptor was identified in a donor aged 40 or older with non-small cell lung cancer. Source material: tissue from a brain metastasis. The CDR3 coding sequence is TGCGCCAGCAGCTTTCAGGGTACTAATGAAAAACTGTTTTTT. This translates into CASSFQGTNEKLFF.